This is a list of T cell receptor beta chains from one sample in a study of lung T cells in sarcoidosis with Löfgren's syndrome. TCRdb reanalysed the reads using MiXCR and keeps one entry per CDR3 protein. Among about 880 distinct CDR3 sequences listed, around 30% were seen once. Sequenced material: CD4+ T cells from bronchoalveolar lavage fluid. Every receptor here comes from a human donor with sarcoidosis (Löfgren's syndrome or another form), or a control subject (not recorded which). CDR3s include the opening cysteine and the closing phenylalanine or tryptophan.

cdr3_length	v_call	j_call	cdr3_aa
15	TRBV3-1	TRBJ2-3	CASSAPGKGGDAQYF
16	TRBV7-2	TRBJ1-3	CASSLAGPNSGNTIYF
15	TRBV11-2	TRBJ2-7	CASSPTSGTRYEQYF
13	TRBV20-1	TRBJ2-7	CSARKTGLYEQYF
12	TRBV6-1	TRBJ1-5	CASQIGDQPQHF
13	TRBV6-1	TRBJ1-1	CANQQGEYTEAFF
15	TRBV4-3	TRBJ1-2	CASSQDRELNYGYTF
14	TRBV4-2	TRBJ2-2	CASSQDGTAGELFF
14	TRBV5-6	TRBJ2-5	CASSLYAYQETQYF
12	TRBV28	TRBJ2-7	CASSFRQRVLYF
13	TRBV20-1	TRBJ2-5	CSAIGREEETQYF
17	TRBV2	TRBJ2-1	CASAMRTSGSSYNEQFF
14	TRBV7-2	TRBJ1-1	CASSLDNRNTEALF
14	TRBV19	TRBJ1-2	CASTQRGNNYGYTF
15	TRBV12-3/TRBV12-4	TRBJ2-5	CASSLDGRAGETQYF
17	TRBV20-1	TRBJ2-2	CSARDRLAGVNTGERVF
14	TRBV19	TRBJ1-1	CASNLEGVNTEAFF
14	TRBV11-2	TRBJ2-3	CASSTSGRGDTQYF
15	TRBV20-1	TRBJ2-5	CSARDMGRGQETQYF
14	TRBV6-1	TRBJ2-2	CASSEYTATGELFF
13	TRBV5-1	TRBJ2-3	CASSLELADTQYF
16	TRBV5-5	TRBJ2-3	CASSLELAGGKDTQYF
13	TRBV6-2/TRBV6-3	TRBJ2-2	CASSPAAAGQLFF
12	TRBV27	TRBJ1-5	CASQQGDQPQHF
13	TRBV28	TRBJ1-5	CASSLWTDQTQHF
14	TRBV12-5	TRBJ1-5	CTSGLGESRQPQHF
16	TRBV28	TRBJ2-3	CASSPPGSPLVNTQYF